What follows are 20 T cell receptor beta chains derived from one specimen sequenced in a study of cytotoxic CD8 clonotypes in ibrutinib-treated CLL. Assay used: immunoSEQ multiplex PCR; TCRdb lists only in-frame clones, some missing. The repertoire holds roughly 300,000 clones, with 76% as singletons. The input for sequencing was PBMCs, taken at disease progression, from a patient treated with ibrutinib. All receptors derive from a human donor with chronic lymphocytic leukemia.

The sample holds a few counts of this clone. The chain combines TRBV7-9 with TRBJ1-2; D is undetermined. V was cut by 8 bases and J by 3 bases, with 19 bases left in between. The CDR3 has 15 residues. CDR1 is SEHNR, CDR2 FQNEAQ, per germline (reference sequence). CDR3 nucleotide sequence: TGTGCCAGCGGATCAGCTGAAGGACTTGACTATGGCTACACCTTC. Its protein is CASGSAEGLDYGYTF.

The sample holds a few counts of this clone. V usage is TRBV12-5 and J usage is TRBJ1-2; possibly TRBD1 for D (5 bases). Trimming removed 1 base from V and 7 bases from J, with 10 bases in between. The germline CDR1 and CDR2 sequences are LGHNT and FRNRAP. The CDR3 is made up of 13 amino acids. The CDR3 protein is CASGLAGNGGYTF. The CDR3 bases are TGTGCTAGTGGTTTGGCAGGGAATGGTGGCTACACCTTC.

The chain combines TRBV4-3 with TRBJ2-3; D uncertain. Trimming stripped 1 base from V and 2 bases from J, with 13 bases between. The CDR3 covers 16 residues. CDR1 is LGHNA, CDR2 YSLEER, per germline. The CDR3 DNA sequence: TGCGCCAGCAGCCAAGTATATCGGCAGGACACAGATACGCAGTATTTT. Translation gives CASSQVYRQDTDTQYF.

The chain employs TRBV4-3 and TRBJ2-7, with D maybe TRBD2 (6 bases). V lost 1 base and J lost 2, with 12 bases in between. Germline lookup yields CDR1 LGHNA and CDR2 YSLEER. The CDR3 runs 15 residues. The CDR3 DNA reads as TGCGCCAGCAGCCAAGTGCGGGGCGCACCCTACGAGCAGTACTTC. As protein: CASSQVRGAPYEQYF.

V is TRBV7-2 and J is TRBJ2-2; a possible D gene is TRBD2 (5 bases). Germline loops: CDR1 SGHTA, CDR2 FQGNSA. This CDR3 spans 16 amino acids. Trimming cost V 5 bases and J 1 base, with 14 bases left between them. In DNA form, the CDR3 reads TGTGCCAGCAGCGCCCAGTCGGGGAAGAACACCGGGGAGCTGTTTTTT. This translates into CASSAQSGKNTGELFF.

The gene calls are TRBV5-6 and TRBJ1-5; D gene ambiguous. The CDR3 is 16 amino acids. The germline gives CDR1 SGHDT, CDR2 YYEEEE. V was clipped by 3 bases and J by 5 bases, with 18 bases between them. CDR3 DNA sequence: TGTGCCAGCAGCTCCACACGGACGGCGATCGATCAGCCCCAGCATTTT. Its translation is CASSSTRTAIDQPQHF.

This clone was counted once. V and J are TRBV27 and TRBJ2-1; the D is unclear. V lost 7 bases to trimming and J lost 11 bases, with 12 bases between them. Germline lookup yields CDR1 MNHEY and CDR2 SMNVEV (reference sequence). The CDR3 consists of 11 residues. The CDR3 DNA reads as TGTGCCAGCACCCTTGGGCGAAAGCAGTTCTTC. It encodes CASTLGRKQFF.

This sequence joins TRBV29-1 and TRBJ2-1; 10 bases agree with TRBD2. CDR1 and CDR2 from the germline V gene are SQVTM and ANQGSEA. This CDR3 contains 16 residues. V dropped 0 bases and J dropped 2; count of bases not matched to a gene: 4. The DNA for the CDR3 is TGCAGCGTTGAAGATATGGGACTAGCGACCTACAATGAGCAGTTCTTC. Translation gives CSVEDMGLATYNEQFF.

This clone is a singleton in its sample. The gene calls are TRBV27 and TRBJ2-1, with 10 positions matching TRBD2. V was pared by 4 bases and J by 5 bases, with 8 bases of the junction left unmatched. The CDR3 runs 16 residues. CDR1 and CDR2 from the germline V gene are MNHEY and SMNVEV (reference sequence). Here the CDR3 reads CASSSASGGVHNEQFF. In DNA, the CDR3 is TGTGCCAGCAGTTCCGCAAGCGGGGGGGTCCACAATGAGCAGTTCTTC.

The rearrangement joins TRBV21-1 to TRBJ2-5; TRBD2 is the table's D call and was not checked against the DNA. TRBV21-1 is tagged as a pseudogene. The CDR3 contains 16 residues. The CDR3 sequence: CASSEGVAGLQETQYF. CDR3 DNA: TGTGCCAGCAGCGAGGGGGTAGCGGGATTACAAGAGACCCAGTACTTC.

The chain uses TRBV6-6 and TRBJ2-7; a possible D gene is TRBD1 (5 bases). The CDR3 sequence is 15 residues long. Germline CDR1 reads MNHNY; CDR2 reads SVGAGI (reference sequence). V lost 0 bases and J lost 3, with 12 bases in between. CDR3 nucleotide sequence: TGTGCCAGCAGTTACTCGGGGCAGGTTCTCTACGAGCAGTACTTC. Its protein is CASSYSGQVLYEQYF.

V is TRBV15 and J is TRBJ1-5; D is undetermined. V was trimmed by 0 bases and J by 15 bases, leaving 12 bases between them. The CDR3 consists of 12 residues. Germline assignment: CDR1 LNHNV and CDR2 YYDKDF (reference sequence). The CDR3 here is CATSRDYRPRHF. CDR3 nucleotides: TGTGCCACCAGCAGAGATTACCGTCCCAGGCATTTT.

CDR3 in amino acids: CASAPVGGTGNTIYF. CDR3 sequence (DNA): TGTGCTAGTGCCCCCGTCGGGGGGACTGGAAACACCATATATTTT. The chain recombines TRBV12-5 with TRBJ1-3; possible D gene TRBD1, 5 bases. The V gene lost 7 bases and the J gene lost 2 bases, with 15 bases spanning the gap. The CDR3 is made up of 15 amino acids. Germline V gives CDR1 LGHNT, CDR2 FRNRAP.

The chain joins TRBV11-2 to TRBJ2-7; D might be TRBD1 (6 bases). The CDR3 runs to 17 residues. Per the germline V gene, CDR1 is SGHAT and CDR2 is FQNNGV. Deletions cut 0 bases from V and 3 bases from J, with 18 bases between. The CDR3 DNA reads TGTGCCAGCAGCTTAGATCTTACCAACAGGGTTAGCTACGAGCAGTACTTC. Translating it yields CASSLDLTNRVSYEQYF.

The chain has TRBV10-3 and TRBJ1-1; possible D gene TRBD1, 6 bases. Trimming cost V 3 bases and J 5 bases, with 16 bases left between them. Germline CDR1 is ENHRY and CDR2 is SYGVKD. The CDR3 covers 15 residues. CDR3 nucleotide sequence: TGTGCCATCAGTGATGGCCGGGGGGCTTGGACTGAAGCTTTCTTT. Translation: CAISDGRGAWTEAFF.

CDR3 in DNA: TGCGCCAGCAGCCCTGGGGTTGGGACCTACGAGCAGTACTTC. Amino acid sequence: CASSPGVGTYEQYF. The chain uses TRBV5-1 and TRBJ2-7; D gene unclear. Germline CDR1 is SGHRS and CDR2 is YFSETQ. V shed 4 bases and J shed 2 bases, with 13 bases lying between them. The CDR3 is made up of 14 amino acids.

The chain carries TRBV19 and TRBJ1-5; no clear D. With 8 bases removed from V and 9 bases from J, the gap between germline ends came to 17 bases. The V gene's germline CDR1 is LNHDA and CDR2 SQIVND (reference sequence). The CDR3 is made up of 13 amino acids. CDR3 nucleotide sequence: TGTGCCAGTCGCCGAGAGTTCCGGGCGCCCCAGCATTTT. It is translated as CASRREFRAPQHF.

The chain combines TRBV6-5 with TRBJ1-1, with D tentatively TRBD1 (6 bases). The ends were cut back, 2 bases at V and 5 bases at J, with 12 bases in the middle. From germline, CDR1 is MNHEY and CDR2 SVGAGI. The CDR3 is made up of 14 amino acids. In DNA form, the CDR3 reads TGTGCCAGCAGTTACGTTAACAGGGCTACTGAAGCTTTCTTT. Amino acids: CASSYVNRATEAFF.

The rearrangement links TRBV2 to TRBJ1-5; D remains unclear. Deletions cut 6 bases from V and 3 bases from J, with 6 bases between. The germline V gene encodes CDR1 SNHLY and CDR2 FYNNEI. This CDR3 spans 12 amino acids. CDR3 sequence (DNA): TGTGCCAGCAGGGGCGTCAATCAGCCCCAGCATTTT. Its translation: CASRGVNQPQHF.

The gene calls are TRBV12-5 and TRBJ2-1, with D unclear. V was shortened by 0 bases and J by 3 bases, with 3 bases between the two germline ends. The CDR3 spans 13 residues. Germline CDR1 and CDR2: LGHNT and FRNRAP. CDR3 loop: CASGLVRYNEQFF. The CDR3 coding sequence is TGTGCTAGTGGTTTGGTACGCTACAATGAGCAGTTCTTC.